This entry lists 13 T cell receptor beta chains sequenced from one sample in a study of cytomegalovirus exposure and HLA in healthy donors (dated by TCRdb to 2017 to 2019). Library prep was done by the immunoSEQ multiplex PCR assay. For the multiplex PCR, a mixture combining 60 forward primers for TCR Vbeta segments and 13 reverse primers for TCR Jbeta segments was used. TCRdb provides this immuneACCESS table in a form limited to in-frame rearrangements. Some clones are lacking; in checked studies, under half of them reflect an unresolved V gene, and why the rest are absent is not known. The sample profile shows under 250,000 clones; 80% to 85% of them were found once. The top ten constitute 2.7% of the sample. Sequencing was carried out using PBMCs. These receptors were collected from a woman in her 40s in good health and CMV-seronegative.

The CDR3 loop reads CASGLGIDLLQFF. The CDR3 nucleotides read TGTGCTAGTGGTTTGGGGATAGACTTACTGCAGTTCTTC. V and J are TRBV12-5 and TRBJ2-1; D not certain. Germline V gives CDR1 LGHNT, CDR2 FRNRAP. The V gene lost 1 base and the J gene lost 12 bases, with 13 bases spanning the gap. The CDR3 covers 13 residues.

The chain combines TRBV2 with TRBJ1-1; TRBD1 matches 9 bases. CDR3 length: 15 residues. Unmatched junction bases numbered 9, after V lost 9 bases and J lost 1 base. Germline loops: CDR1 SNHLY, CDR2 FYNNEI. The CDR3 DNA follows: TGTGCCAGTACAGAACAGGGGGCTCGGAACACTGAAGCTTTCTTT. Its protein is CASTEQGARNTEAFF.

The V and J genes are TRBV10-2 and TRBJ2-3; a weak D match, TRBD2 (6 bases). Trimming pared 2 bases from V and 4 bases from J, leaving 13 bases between. In germline, CDR1 is WSHSY, CDR2 SAAADI. This CDR3 region has 15 residues. CDR3 sequence reads: CASSEPLGSPDTQYF. The CDR3 coding sequence is TGCGCCAGCAGTGAGCCCCTCGGGAGTCCAGATACGCAGTATTTT.

The chain is built from TRBV29-1 and TRBJ2-5, with D unresolved. The J call is doubtful: the DNA matches TRBJ2-7 better. The CDR3 covers 11 residues. Germline assignment: CDR1 SQVTM and CDR2 ANQGSEA. The CDR3 loop is CSVEGPHEQYF. CDR3 bases: TGCAGCGTTGAAGGCCCCCACGAGCAGTACTTC.

The chain uses TRBV4-1 and TRBJ2-2, with D hard to call. Germline CDR1 reads MGHRA; CDR2 reads YSYEKL. V was cut by 5 bases and J by 7 bases, with 14 bases left in between. This CDR3 region has 14 residues. The CDR3 DNA reads TGCGCCAGCAGCACTATGACCTCTGGCGGGGAGCTGTTTTTT. Its translation is CASSTMTSGGELFF.

The rearrangement joins TRBV29-1 to TRBJ2-1; 9 nucleotides align to TRBD2. V was pared by 7 bases and J by 12 bases, with 19 bases of the junction left unmatched. This CDR3 is 15 amino acids long. Germline V lookup: CDR1 SQVTM, CDR2 ANQGSEA. In DNA form, the CDR3 reads TGCAGCGCGCTGCGGGGGGGGCGGTCCCCGAGGGGGCAGTTCTTC. Its translation is CSALRGGRSPRGQFF.

The chain couples TRBV19 to TRBJ2-6, with D hard to call. The CDR3 has 15 amino acids. CDR1 is LNHDA, CDR2 SQIVND, per germline (reference sequence). V shed 1 base and J shed 0 bases, with 4 bases lying between them. The DNA of the CDR3 is TGTGCCAGTAGTATAGGAGGCTCTGGGGCCAACGTCCTGACTTTC. Its translation is CASSIGGSGANVLTF.

The chain carries TRBV5-1 and TRBJ1-2; TRBD1 matches at 9 bases. The CDR3 is 13 residues long. Germline V gives CDR1 SGHRS, CDR2 YFSETQ. V shed 5 bases and J 8 bases; nucleotides not matched to a gene: 7. CDR3 sequence reads: CASSRQGEYGYTF. DNA for the CDR3: TGCGCCAGCAGTCGACAGGGGGAATACGGCTACACCTTC.

V and J are TRBV19 and TRBJ2-2; 7 positions agree with TRBD2. The CDR3 is made up of 15 amino acids. CDR1 LNHDA and CDR2 SQIVND come from the germline V gene (reference sequence). The J segment lost 5 bases and the V segment lost 2 bases, leaving 5 bases of the junction unmatched. The CDR3, as DNA: TGTGCCAGTAGTATACGGGGGGTCATAACCGGGGAGCTGTTTTTT. This codes for CASSIRGVITGELFF.

The chain's CDR3 is CASSELVGSNQPQHF. The CDR3 DNA reads as TGTGCCAGCAGTGAGCTTGTGGGCAGCAATCAGCCCCAGCATTTT. This chain links TRBV6-1 with TRBJ1-5; D is unclear. Trimming removed 3 bases at V and 1 base at J, with 10 bases between. Germline V gene data show CDR1 as MNHNS and CDR2 as SASEGT. The length of the CDR3 is 15 residues.

The chain combines TRBV10-2 with TRBJ1-4; no reliable D call. The V gene lost 7 bases and the J gene lost 4 bases, with 16 bases spanning the gap. CDR3 size: 15 residues. CDR1 and CDR2 (germline): WSHSY, SAAADI. The CDR3 sequence: CASTGAALFNEKLFF. The DNA of the CDR3 is TGCGCCAGCACCGGAGCGGCGCTGTTTAATGAAAAACTGTTTTTT.

This chain connects TRBV28 to TRBJ2-4; no definite D call. V shed 4 bases and J shed 0 bases, with 7 bases lying between them. The CDR3 loop spans 14 amino acids. Germline V gene sequence: CDR1 MDHEN, CDR2 SYDVKM. The CDR3 coding sequence is TGTGCCAGCAGTTCACAAGTAGCCAAAAACATTCAGTACTTC. Amino acid sequence: CASSSQVAKNIQYF.

The J gene is TRBJ1-3, the V gene TRBV7-8, with 8 bases that match TRBD1. The CDR3 spans 16 residues. V trimming: 3 bases; J trimming: 1 base; junction bases outside the gene matches: 5. Germline CDR1 and CDR2: SGHVS and FQNEAQ. The CDR3 here is CASSFGQGTSGNTIYF. CDR3 DNA: TGTGCCAGCAGCTTCGGACAGGGTACATCTGGAAACACCATATATTTT.